This section outlines one T cell receptor (beta chain) sequence together with its context. The sample is drawn from a study of blood T cell repertoires in COVID-19. About the research overall: Sample material is recorded as cDNA or gDNA derived from T cells, B-cell-depleted T cells, or PBMCs.

Repertoires were generated with immunoSEQ multiplex PCR, while TCRdb's copy carries only in-frame clones and drops some. The table has over 150,000 clones, roughly nine tenths seen once. The ends were cut back, 4 bases at V and 7 bases at J, with 14 bases in the middle. There are 14 residues in the CDR3. Germline CDR1 ENHRY, CDR2 SYGVKD. The material sequenced was peripheral blood. This receptor was obtained from a man aged 18 to 29 who had recovered from COVID-19. The V gene is TRBV10-3, the J gene TRBJ1-5; D call uncertain. The CDR3 reads CAISVKGEGQPQHF. Here the CDR3 DNA reads TGTGCCATCAGTGTTAAGGGAGAAGGCCAGCCCCAGCATTTT.